Sequencing of this T cell receptor beta chain was carried out in a study of response to subunit inactivated influenza vaccine. TCRdb itself ran the RT-PCR reads through MiXCR, one entry per CDR3 protein. The data contain approximately 700,000 distinct CDR3 sequences, approximately 14% of them seen just once; the ten biggest clones take up 11%. Trimming took off 3 bases at V and 1 base at J, with 10 bases between the two ends. The CDR3 is 15 amino acids. Looked up from germline, CDR1 is SGHTA and CDR2 is FQGNSA. The TCR was taken from a man in his fifties who received an inactivated influenza vaccine. V and J are TRBV7-2 and TRBJ1-5; D gene ambiguous. The sample consisted of PBMCs from blood, taken approximately 13 days after vaccination. CDR3 protein: CASSLVARSNQPQHF. The DNA for the CDR3 is TGTGCCAGCAGCTTGGTAGCCCGGAGCAATCAGCCCCAGCATTTT.